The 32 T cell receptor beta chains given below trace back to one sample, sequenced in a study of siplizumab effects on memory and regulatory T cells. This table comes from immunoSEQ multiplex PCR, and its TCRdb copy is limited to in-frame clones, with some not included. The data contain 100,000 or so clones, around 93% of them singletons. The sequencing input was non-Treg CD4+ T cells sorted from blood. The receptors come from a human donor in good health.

CDR3 sequence (DNA): TGTGCCAGCAGCGTAGCTTCACGGGGGCGGGATGGCTACACCTTC. As protein: CASSVASRGRDGYTF. V is TRBV9 and J is TRBJ1-2; tentatively, D is TRBD1 (6 bases). V lost 0 bases and J lost 6, with 15 bases in between. Germline loops: CDR1 SGDLS, CDR2 YYNGEE. This CDR3 contains 15 residues.

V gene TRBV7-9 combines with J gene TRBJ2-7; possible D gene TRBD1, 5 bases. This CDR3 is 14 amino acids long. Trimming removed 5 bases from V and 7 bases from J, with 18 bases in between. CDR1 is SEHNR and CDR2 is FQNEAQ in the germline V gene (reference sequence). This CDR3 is CASSPRTPLGEQYF. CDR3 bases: TGTGCCAGCAGCCCCAGGACACCCTTGGGAGAGCAGTACTTC. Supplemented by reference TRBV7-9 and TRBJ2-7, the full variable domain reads DTGVSQNPRHKITKRGQNVTFRCDPISEHNRLYWYRQTLGQGPEFLTYFQNEAQLEKSRLLSDRFSAERPKGSFSTLEIQRTEQGDSAMYLCASSPRTPLGEQYFGPGTRLTVT.

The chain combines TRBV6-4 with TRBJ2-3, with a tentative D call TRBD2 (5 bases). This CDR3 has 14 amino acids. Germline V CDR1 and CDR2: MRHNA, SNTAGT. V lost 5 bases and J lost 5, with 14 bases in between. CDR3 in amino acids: CASSLRAGEDTQYF. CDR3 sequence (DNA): TGTGCCAGCAGTCTGAGGGCCGGGGAAGATACGCAGTATTTT.

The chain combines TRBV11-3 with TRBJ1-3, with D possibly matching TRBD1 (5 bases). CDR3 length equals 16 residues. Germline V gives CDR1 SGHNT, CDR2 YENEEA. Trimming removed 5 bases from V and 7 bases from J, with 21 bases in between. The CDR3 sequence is CASSPTFGKEGNTIYF. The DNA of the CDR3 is TGTGCCAGCAGCCCGACCTTTGGAAAAGAGGGGAACACCATATATTTT.

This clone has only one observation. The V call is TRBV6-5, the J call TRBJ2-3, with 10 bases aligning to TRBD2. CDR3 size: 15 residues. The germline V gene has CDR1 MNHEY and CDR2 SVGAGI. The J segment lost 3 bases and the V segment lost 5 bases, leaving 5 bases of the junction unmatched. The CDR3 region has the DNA TGTGCCAGCAGTCCCACTAGCGGGGTAACAGATACGCAGTATTTT. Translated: CASSPTSGVTDTQYF.

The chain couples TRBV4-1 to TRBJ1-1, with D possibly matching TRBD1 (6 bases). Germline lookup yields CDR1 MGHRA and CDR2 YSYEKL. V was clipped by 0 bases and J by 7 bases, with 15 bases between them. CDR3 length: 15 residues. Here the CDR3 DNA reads TGCGCCAGCAGCCAAGATCAGGGGATAGGGAGTGAAGCTTTCTTT. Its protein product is CASSQDQGIGSEAFF.

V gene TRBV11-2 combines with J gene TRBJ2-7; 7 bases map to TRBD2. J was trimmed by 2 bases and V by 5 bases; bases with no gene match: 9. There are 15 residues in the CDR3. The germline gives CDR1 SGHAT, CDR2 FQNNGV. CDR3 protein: CASSPRQGGTYEQYF. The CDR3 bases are TGTGCCAGCAGCCCTCGGCAGGGAGGGACCTACGAGCAGTACTTC.

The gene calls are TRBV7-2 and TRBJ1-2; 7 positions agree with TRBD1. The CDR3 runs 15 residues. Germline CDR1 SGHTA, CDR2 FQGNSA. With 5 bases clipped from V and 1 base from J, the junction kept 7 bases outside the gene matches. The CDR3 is CASSTSGTDNYGYTF. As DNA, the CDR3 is TGTGCCAGCAGCACCTCCGGGACAGATAACTATGGCTACACCTTC. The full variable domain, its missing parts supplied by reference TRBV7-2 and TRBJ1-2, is GAGVSQSPSNKVTEKGKDVELRCDPISGHTALYWYRQSLGQGLEFLIYFQGNSAPDKSGLPSDRFSAERTGGSVSTLTIQRTQQEDSAVYLCASSTSGTDNYGYTFGSGTRLTVV.

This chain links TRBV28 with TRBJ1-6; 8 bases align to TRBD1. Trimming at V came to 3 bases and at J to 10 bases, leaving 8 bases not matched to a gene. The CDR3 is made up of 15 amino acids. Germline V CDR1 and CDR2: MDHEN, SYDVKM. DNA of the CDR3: TGTGCCAGCAGTTTTCCGACAGGGGAAGGATCACCCCTCCACTTT. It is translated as CASSFPTGEGSPLHF.

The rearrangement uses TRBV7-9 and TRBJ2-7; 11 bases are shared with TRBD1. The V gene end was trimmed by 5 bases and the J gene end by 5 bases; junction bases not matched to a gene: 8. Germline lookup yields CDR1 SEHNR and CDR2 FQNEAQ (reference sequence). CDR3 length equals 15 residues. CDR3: CASSIRTGGADEQYF. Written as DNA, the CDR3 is TGTGCCAGCAGCATACGGACAGGGGGCGCGGACGAGCAGTACTTC.

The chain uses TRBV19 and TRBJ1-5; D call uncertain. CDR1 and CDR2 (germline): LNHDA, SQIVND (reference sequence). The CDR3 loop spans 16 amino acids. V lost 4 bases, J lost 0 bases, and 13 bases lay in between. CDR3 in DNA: TGTGCCAGTAGTACCGACGGCAGCTATAGCAATCAGCCCCAGCATTTT. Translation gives CASSTDGSYSNQPQHF.

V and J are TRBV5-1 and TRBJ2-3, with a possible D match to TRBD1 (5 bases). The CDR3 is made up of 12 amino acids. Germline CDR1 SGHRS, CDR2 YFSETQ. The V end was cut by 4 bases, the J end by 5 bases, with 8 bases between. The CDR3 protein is CASSLREDTQYF. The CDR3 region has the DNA TGCGCCAGCAGCCTCAGGGAAGATACGCAGTATTTT.

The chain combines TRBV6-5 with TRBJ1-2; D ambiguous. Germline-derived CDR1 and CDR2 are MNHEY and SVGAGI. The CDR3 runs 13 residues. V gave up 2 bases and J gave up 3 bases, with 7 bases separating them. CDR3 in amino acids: CASSYTDYYGYTF. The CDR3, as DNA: TGTGCCAGCAGTTACACAGATTACTATGGCTACACCTTC.

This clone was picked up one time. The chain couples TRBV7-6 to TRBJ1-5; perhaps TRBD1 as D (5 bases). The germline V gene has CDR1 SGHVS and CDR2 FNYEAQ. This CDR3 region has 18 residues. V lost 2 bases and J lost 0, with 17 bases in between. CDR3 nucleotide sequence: TGTGCCAGCAGCTTAAAGGAGTGGCGGGGCACTAGCAATCAGCCCCAGCATTTT. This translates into CASSLKEWRGTSNQPQHF.

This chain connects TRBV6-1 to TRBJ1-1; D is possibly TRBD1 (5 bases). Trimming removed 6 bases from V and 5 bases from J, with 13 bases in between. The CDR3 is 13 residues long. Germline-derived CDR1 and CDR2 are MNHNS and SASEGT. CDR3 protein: CASRAGRGTEAFF. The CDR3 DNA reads TGTGCCAGCAGAGCGGGGCGCGGGACTGAAGCTTTCTTT.

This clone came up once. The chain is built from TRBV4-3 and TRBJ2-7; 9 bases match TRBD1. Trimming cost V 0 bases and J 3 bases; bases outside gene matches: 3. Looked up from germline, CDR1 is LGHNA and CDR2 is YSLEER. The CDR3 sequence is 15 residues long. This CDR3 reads CASSQETGGIYEQYF. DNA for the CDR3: TGCGCCAGCAGCCAAGAGACAGGGGGAATCTACGAGCAGTACTTC.

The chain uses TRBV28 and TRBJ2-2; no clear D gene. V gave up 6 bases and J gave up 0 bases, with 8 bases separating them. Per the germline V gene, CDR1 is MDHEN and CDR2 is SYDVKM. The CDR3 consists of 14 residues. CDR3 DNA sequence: TGTGCCAGCAGGTCCCCCCCGAACACCGGGGAGCTGTTTTTT. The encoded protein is CASRSPPNTGELFF.

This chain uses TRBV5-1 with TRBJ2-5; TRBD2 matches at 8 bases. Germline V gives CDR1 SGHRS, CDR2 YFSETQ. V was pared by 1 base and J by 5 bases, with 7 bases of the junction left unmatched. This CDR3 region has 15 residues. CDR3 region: CASSLIAGLGETQYF. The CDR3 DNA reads TGCGCCAGCAGCTTGATAGCGGGGTTGGGGGAGACCCAGTACTTC.

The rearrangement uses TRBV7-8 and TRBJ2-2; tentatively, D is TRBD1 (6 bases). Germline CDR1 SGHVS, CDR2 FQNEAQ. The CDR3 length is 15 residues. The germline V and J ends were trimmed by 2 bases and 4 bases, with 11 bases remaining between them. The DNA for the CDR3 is TGTGCCAGCAGCTTACCCGGACAGCTCACCGGGGAGCTGTTTTTT. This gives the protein CASSLPGQLTGELFF.

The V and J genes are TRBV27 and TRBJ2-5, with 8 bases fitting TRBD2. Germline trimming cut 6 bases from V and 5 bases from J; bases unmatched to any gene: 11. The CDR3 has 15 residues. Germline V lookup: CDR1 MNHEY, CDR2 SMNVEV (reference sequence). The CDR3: CASRYSGALVETQYF. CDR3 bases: TGTGCCAGCAGATATAGCGGGGCCCTCGTGGAGACCCAGTACTTC.

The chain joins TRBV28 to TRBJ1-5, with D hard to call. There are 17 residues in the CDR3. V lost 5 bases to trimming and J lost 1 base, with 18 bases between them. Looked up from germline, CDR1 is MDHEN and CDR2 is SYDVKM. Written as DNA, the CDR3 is TGTGCCAGCAGTCCCCCTCGGATGGGCACGAGCAATCAGCCCCAGCATTTT. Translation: CASSPPRMGTSNQPQHF. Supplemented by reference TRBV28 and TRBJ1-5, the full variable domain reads DVKVTQSSRYLVKRTGEKVFLECVQDMDHENMFWYRQDPGLGLRLIYFSYDVKMKEKGDIPEGYSVSREKKERFSLILESASTNQTSMYLCASSPPRMGTSNQPQHFGDGTRLSIL.

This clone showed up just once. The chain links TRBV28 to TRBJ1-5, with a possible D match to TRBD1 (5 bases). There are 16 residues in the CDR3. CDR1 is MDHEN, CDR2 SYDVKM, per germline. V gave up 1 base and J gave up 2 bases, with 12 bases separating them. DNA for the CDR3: TGTGCCAGCAGTTTATCCCAGGGCGTAGGCAATCAGCCCCAGCATTTT. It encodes CASSLSQGVGNQPQHF.

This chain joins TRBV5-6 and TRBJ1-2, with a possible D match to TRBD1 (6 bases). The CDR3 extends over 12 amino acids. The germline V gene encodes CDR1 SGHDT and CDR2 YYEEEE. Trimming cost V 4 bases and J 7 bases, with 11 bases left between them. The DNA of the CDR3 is TGTGCCAGCAGCCAACAGGGCGGTGGCTACACCTTC. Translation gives CASSQQGGGYTF.

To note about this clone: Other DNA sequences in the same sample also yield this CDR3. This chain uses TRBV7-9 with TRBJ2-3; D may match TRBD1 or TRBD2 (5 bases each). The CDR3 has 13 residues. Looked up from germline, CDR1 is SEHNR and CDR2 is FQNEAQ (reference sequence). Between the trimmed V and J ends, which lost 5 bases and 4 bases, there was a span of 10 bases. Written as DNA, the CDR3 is TGTGCCAGCAGCCCACGGGGCCCAGATACGCAGTATTTT. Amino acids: CASSPRGPDTQYF. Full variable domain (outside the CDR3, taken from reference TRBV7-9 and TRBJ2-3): DTGVSQNPRHKITKRGQNVTFRCDPISEHNRLYWYRQTLGQGPEFLTYFQNEAQLEKSRLLSDRFSAERPKGSFSTLEIQRTEQGDSAMYLCASSPRGPDTQYFGPGTRLTVL.

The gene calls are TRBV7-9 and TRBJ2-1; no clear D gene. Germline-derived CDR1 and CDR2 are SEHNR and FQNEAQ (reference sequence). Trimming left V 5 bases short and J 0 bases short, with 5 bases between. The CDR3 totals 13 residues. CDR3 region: CASSPTSYNEQFF. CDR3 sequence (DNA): TGTGCCAGCAGCCCTACCTCCTACAATGAGCAGTTCTTC.

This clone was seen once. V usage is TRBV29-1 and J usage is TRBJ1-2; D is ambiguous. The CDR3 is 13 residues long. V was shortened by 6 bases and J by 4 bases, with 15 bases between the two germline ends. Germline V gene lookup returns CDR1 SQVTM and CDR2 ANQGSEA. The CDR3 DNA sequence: TGCAGCGTCTCCCCTCCAGACCTCTATGGCTACACCTTC. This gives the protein CSVSPPDLYGYTF.

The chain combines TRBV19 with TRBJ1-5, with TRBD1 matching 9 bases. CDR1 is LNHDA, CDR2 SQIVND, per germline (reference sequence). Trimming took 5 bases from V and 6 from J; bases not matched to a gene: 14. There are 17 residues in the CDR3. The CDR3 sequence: CASSGGQGAGVGQPQHF. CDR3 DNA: TGTGCCAGTAGTGGGGGACAGGGAGCCGGGGTAGGTCAGCCCCAGCATTTT.

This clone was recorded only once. For the CDR3, the DNA is TGTGCCAGCAGCTTATTTTCGGAGCAGTTCTTC. Residues: CASSLFSEQFF. The rearrangement links TRBV7-2 to TRBJ2-1; D call uncertain. V was shortened by 2 bases and J by 10 bases, with 6 bases between the two germline ends. CDR3 length: 11 amino acids. Germline V CDR1 and CDR2: SGHTA, FQGNSA.

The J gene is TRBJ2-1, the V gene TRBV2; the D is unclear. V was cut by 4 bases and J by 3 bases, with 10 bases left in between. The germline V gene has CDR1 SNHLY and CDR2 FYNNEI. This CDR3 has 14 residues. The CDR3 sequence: CASSGVASYNEQFF. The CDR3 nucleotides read TGTGCCAGCAGTGGAGTCGCTAGCTACAATGAGCAGTTCTTC.

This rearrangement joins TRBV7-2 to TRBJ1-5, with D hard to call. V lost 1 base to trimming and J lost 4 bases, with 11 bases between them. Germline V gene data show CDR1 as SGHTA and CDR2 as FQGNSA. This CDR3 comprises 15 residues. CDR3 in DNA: TGTGCCAGCAGCTTAGGGGGTTGGGATAATCAGCCCCAGCATTTT. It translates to CASSLGGWDNQPQHF. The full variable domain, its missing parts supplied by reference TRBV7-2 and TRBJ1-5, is GAGVSQSPSNKVTEKGKDVELRCDPISGHTALYWYRQSLGQGLEFLIYFQGNSAPDKSGLPSDRFSAERTGGSVSTLTIQRTQQEDSAVYLCASSLGGWDNQPQHFGDGTRLSIL.

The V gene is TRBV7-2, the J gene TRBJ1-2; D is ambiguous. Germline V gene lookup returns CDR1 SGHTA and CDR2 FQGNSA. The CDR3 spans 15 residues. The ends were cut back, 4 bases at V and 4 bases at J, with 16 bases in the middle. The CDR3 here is CASSSPPGPVYGYTF. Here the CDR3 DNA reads TGTGCCAGCAGCTCTCCTCCCGGGCCTGTCTATGGCTACACCTTC.

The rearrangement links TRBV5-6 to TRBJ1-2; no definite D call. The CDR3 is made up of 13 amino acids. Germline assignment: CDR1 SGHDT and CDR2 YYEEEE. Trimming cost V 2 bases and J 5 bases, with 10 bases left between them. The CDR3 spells CASSLQTVYGYTF. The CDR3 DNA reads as TGTGCCAGCAGCTTACAGACCGTTTATGGCTACACCTTC.